Detailed here is one TCR beta chain. Its binding antigen is unknown. Qualities for individual bases were not recorded, and no much larger clone is one base off. For CDR1 and CDR2, the germline V gene (reference sequence) lists WNHNN and SYGVQD. Ends trimmed: V by 0 bases, J by 4 bases; bases unmatched to a gene: 5. Measured from the cysteine to the phenylalanine, the CDR3 is 16 residues long. Only the CDR3 region is kept as DNA, spanning 48 bases read in frame from base 1. TCRbeta CDR3 regions were amplified from genomic DNA using the immunoSEQ Assay, a bias-controlled multiplex PCR. Regarding the original processing steps: The number of nucleated cells in each sample was estimated by amplification of reference gene primers within the assay. To quantify the absolute abundance of each unique TCRbeta CDR3 rearrangement, sequence reads were collapsed and filtered. For each sample, productive Simpson clonality was calculated as the square root of Simpson's diversity index across productive rearrangements. TCRdb re-hosts the immuneACCESS table, in-frame sequences only. Its copies lack some clones; in the studies checked, an unresolved V gene accounts for under half of them, and the cause for the rest is not known. V, J and clone size reflect that table, while D and trimming were determined from the DNA. Here the sample has some 130,000 clones; 75% to 90% occur a single time. Clones ranked in the top ten supply 2.3% of the sample.

Participants in the prospective study were enrolled through a virtual design, were aged about 18 to 100 years, and lived in about two dozen United States geographic areas. In the prospective study, participants were assigned to cohorts based on the clinical history participants reported in a screening survey and a study questionnaire. For ImmuneRACE Cohort 3, a participant was defined as recovered based on two consecutive negative NP/OP PCR tests, clearance by a healthcare professional, or resolution of symptoms. Mobile phlebotomists in the prospective study collected whole blood, serum and a nasopharyngeal or oropharyngeal swab from every participant. Over a roughly 2-month period, participants in the prospective study had the option of providing additional blood draws and questionnaires. Prospective study blood samples were shipped either frozen or at room temperature before DNA extraction. This sample is part of a study of blood T cell repertoires in COVID-19 (dated by TCRdb to the early 2020s). General notes on the study: Samples from collaborators originated in the United States, Italy and Spain and spanned both the acute and convalescent phases of COVID-19. Sample metadata almost always included a de-identified subject ID, COVID-19 status, age in years and sex. Subjects who had been exposed to COVID-19, were actively infected with it, or had recovered from it provided the deeply sampled blood TCRbeta repertoires that made up the dataset. The material from the prospective study consisted of cDNA or gDNA derived from T cells, B-cell-depleted T cells, or PBMCs. Samples came from the ongoing ImmuneRACE study (first 160 participants) plus 1,254 subjects from 6 global collaborators. The repertoires were released in a freely available public database intended as a resource for research on the immune response to SARS-CoV-2. Where available, HLA class I and class II types were obtained from metadata supplied by the sample provider rather than from assay-based typing. General study outcomes and caveats: Clinical and demographic metadata were provided uncurated, with the amount varying by source and participant.

The sequence links TRBV10-1 to TRBJ2-1; 8 junctional bases match TRBD2. The sequenced material came from PBMCs or T cells enriched from blood (not recorded which). The origin of this receptor is a woman in her fifties or sixties who had recovered from COVID-19. The base sequence is TGCGCCAGCAGTGAGTCGACGGGAGGGTTTTACAATGAGCAGTTCTTC. It is translated as CASSESTGGFYNEQFF.